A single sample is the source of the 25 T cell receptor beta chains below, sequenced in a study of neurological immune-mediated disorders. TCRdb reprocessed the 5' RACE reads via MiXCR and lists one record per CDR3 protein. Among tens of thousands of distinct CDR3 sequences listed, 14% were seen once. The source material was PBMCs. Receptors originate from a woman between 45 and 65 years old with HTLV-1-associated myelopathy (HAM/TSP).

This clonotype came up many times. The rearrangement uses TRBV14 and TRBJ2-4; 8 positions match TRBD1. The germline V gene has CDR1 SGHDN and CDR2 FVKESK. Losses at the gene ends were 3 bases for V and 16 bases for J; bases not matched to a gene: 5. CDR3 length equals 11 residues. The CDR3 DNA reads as TGTGCCAGCAGCCAGCAGGGGGCACAATACTTC. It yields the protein CASSQQGAQYF.

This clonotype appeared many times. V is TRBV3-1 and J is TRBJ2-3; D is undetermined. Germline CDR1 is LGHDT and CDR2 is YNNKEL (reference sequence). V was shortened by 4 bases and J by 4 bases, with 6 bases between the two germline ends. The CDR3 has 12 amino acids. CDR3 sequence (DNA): TGTGCCAGCAGCCCCAGCCCAGATACGCAGTATTTT. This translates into CASSPSPDTQYF.

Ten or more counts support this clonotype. CDR3 sequence: CASTNEGWNQPQHF. In nucleotides, the CDR3 is TGTGCCAGCACCAACGAGGGGTGGAATCAGCCCCAGCATTTT. The chain joins TRBV12-3 or TRBV12-4 to TRBJ1-5; a possible D gene is TRBD1 (5 bases). V shed 7 bases and J shed 4 bases, with 14 bases lying between them. The CDR3 runs to 14 residues.

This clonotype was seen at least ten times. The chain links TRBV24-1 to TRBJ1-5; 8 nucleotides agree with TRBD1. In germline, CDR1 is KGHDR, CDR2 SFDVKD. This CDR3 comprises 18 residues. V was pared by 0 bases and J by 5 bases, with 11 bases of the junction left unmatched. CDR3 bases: TGTGCCACCAGTGATTTGGGGACAGGATTATTTATTCATCAGCCCCAGCATTTT. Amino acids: CATSDLGTGLFIHQPQHF.

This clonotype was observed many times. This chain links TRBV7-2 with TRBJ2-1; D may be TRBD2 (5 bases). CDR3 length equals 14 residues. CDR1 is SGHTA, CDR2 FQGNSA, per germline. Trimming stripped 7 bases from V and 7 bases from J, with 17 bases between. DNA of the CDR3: TGTGCCAGCACCATAGACTACGGCGTTAATGAGCAGTTCTTC. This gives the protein CASTIDYGVNEQFF. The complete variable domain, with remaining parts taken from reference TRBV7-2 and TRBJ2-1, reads GAGVSQSPSNKVTEKGKDVELRCDPISGHTALYWYRQSLGQGLEFLIYFQGNSAPDKSGLPSDRFSAERTGGSVSTLTIQRTQQEDSAVYLCASTIDYGVNEQFFGPGTRLTVL.

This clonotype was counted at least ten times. In DNA form, the CDR3 reads TGCGCCAGCAGCTTGGGGGACAGGGCTGGCAATCAGCCCCAGCATTTT. Protein sequence: CASSLGDRAGNQPQHF. The J gene is TRBJ1-5, the V gene TRBV5-1; 9 nucleotides line up with TRBD1. The CDR3 is 16 amino acids. The V gene end was trimmed by 0 bases and the J gene end by 2 bases; junction bases not matched to a gene: 3. CDR1 and CDR2 from the germline V gene are SGHRS and YFSETQ.

DNA for the CDR3: TGTGCCAGTAGCTTGGGGAACTATGGCTACACCTTC. It is translated as CASSLGNYGYTF. The rearrangement joins TRBV19 to TRBJ1-2, with D unclear. Germline V CDR1 and CDR2: LNHDA, SQIVND (reference sequence). The CDR3 has 12 amino acids. Trimming cost V 6 bases and J 2 bases, with 7 bases left between them.

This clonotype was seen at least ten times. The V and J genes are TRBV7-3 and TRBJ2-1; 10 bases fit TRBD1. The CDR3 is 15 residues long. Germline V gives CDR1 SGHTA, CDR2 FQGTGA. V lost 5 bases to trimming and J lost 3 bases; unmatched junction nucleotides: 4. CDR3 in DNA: TGTGCCAGCAGCGTTGGACAGGGGGGCTACAATGAGCAGTTCTTC. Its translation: CASSVGQGGYNEQFF. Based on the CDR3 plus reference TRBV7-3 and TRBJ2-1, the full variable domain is GAGVSQTPSNKVTEKGKYVELRCDPISGHTALYWYRQSLGQGPEFLIYFQGTGAADDSGLPNDRFFAVRPEGSVSTLKIQRTERGDSAVYLCASSVGQGGYNEQFFGPGTRLTVL.

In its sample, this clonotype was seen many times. CDR3 protein: CASSYNPGWYYNEQFF. For the CDR3, the DNA is TGTGCCAGCAGTTACAATCCGGGGTGGTACTACAATGAGCAGTTCTTC. The chain recombines TRBV6-5 with TRBJ2-1; perhaps TRBD2 as D (5 bases). This CDR3 is built from 16 residues. Germline CDR1 reads MNHEY; CDR2 reads SVGAGI. Trimming removed 2 bases from V and 3 bases from J, with 14 bases in between.

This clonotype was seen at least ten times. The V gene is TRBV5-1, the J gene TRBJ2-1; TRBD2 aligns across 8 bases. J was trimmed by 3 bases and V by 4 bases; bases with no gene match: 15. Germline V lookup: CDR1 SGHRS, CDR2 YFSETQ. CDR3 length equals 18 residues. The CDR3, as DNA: TGCGCCAGCAGCACTATGTCGGGGGGGCCCCACTACTACAATGAGCAGTTCTTC. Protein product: CASSTMSGGPHYYNEQFF.

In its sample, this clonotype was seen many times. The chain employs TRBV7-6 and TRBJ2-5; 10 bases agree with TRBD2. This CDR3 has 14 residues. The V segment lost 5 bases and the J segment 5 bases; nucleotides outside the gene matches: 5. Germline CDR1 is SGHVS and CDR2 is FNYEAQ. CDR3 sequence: CASSTPSGGETQYF. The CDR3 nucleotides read TGTGCCAGCAGCACCCCTAGCGGGGGTGAGACCCAGTACTTC. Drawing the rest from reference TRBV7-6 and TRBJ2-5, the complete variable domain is GAGVSQSPRYKVTKRGQDVALRCDPISGHVSLYWYRQALGQGPEFLTYFNYEAQQDKSGLPNDRFSAERPEGSISTLTIQRTEQRDSAMYRCASSTPSGGETQYFGPGTRLLVL.

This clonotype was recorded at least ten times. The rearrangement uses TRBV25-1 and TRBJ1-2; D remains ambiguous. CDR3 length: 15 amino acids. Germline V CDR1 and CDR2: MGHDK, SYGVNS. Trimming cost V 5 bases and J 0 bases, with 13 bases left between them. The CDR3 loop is CASSSTASPNYGYTF. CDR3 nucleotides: TGTGCCAGCAGTTCAACAGCATCTCCTAACTATGGCTACACCTTC.

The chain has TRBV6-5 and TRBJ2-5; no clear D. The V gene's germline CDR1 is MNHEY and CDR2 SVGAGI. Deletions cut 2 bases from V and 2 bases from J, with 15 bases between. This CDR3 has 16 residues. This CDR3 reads CASSYTALAQQETQYF. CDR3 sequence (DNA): TGTGCCAGCAGTTACACGGCTTTGGCACAACAAGAGACCCAGTACTTC.

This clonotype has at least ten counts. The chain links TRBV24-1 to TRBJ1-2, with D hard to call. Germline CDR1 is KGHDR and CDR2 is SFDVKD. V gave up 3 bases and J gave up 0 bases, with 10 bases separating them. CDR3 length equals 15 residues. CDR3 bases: TGTGCCACCAGTGATCCAAACAGAGCTAACTATGGCTACACCTTC. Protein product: CATSDPNRANYGYTF.

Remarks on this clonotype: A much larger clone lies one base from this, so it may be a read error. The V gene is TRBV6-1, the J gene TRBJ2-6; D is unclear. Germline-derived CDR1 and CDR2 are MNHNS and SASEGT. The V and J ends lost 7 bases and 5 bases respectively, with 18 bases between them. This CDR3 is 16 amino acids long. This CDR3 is CASNIPSGYWANVLTF. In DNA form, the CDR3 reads TGTGCCAGCAATATCCCCTCTGGATATTGGGCCAACGTCCTGACTTTC.

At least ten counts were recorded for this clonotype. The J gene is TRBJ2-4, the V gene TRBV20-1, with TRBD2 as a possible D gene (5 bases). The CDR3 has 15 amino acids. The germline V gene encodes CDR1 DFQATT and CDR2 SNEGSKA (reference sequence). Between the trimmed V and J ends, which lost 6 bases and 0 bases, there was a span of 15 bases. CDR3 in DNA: TGCAGTGCCCAGGACTCCTATCTAGCCAAAAACATTCAGTACTTC. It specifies CSAQDSYLAKNIQYF.

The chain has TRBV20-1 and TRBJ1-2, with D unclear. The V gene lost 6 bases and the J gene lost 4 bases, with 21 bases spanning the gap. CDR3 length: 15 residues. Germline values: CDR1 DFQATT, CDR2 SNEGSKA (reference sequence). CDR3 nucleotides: TGCAGTGCCAGACCCCCGGGAAAAAGTAGCTATGGCTACACCTTC. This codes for CSARPPGKSSYGYTF.

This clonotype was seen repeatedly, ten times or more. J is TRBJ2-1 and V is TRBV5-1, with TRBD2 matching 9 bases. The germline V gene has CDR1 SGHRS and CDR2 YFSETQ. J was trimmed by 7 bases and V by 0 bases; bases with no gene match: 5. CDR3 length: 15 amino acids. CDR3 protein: CASSLGLAGLNEQFF. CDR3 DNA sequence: TGCGCCAGCAGCTTGGGCCTAGCGGGGTTGAATGAGCAGTTCTTC. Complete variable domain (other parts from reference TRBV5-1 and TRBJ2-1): KAGVTQTPRYLIKTRGQQVTLSCSPISGHRSVSWYQQTPGQGLQFLFEYFSETQRNKGNFPGRFSGRQFSNSRSEMNVSTLELGDSALYLCASSLGLAGLNEQFFGPGTRLTVL.

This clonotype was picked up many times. This CDR3 is CASSSPWETQYF. As DNA, the CDR3 is TGTGCCAGCAGCTCACCGTGGGAGACCCAGTACTTC. The genes are TRBV7-2 and TRBJ2-5; D unclear. V was shortened by 4 bases and J by 5 bases, with 8 bases between the two germline ends. The CDR3 totals 12 residues. From germline, CDR1 is SGHTA and CDR2 FQGNSA.

CDR3 region: CATSGTGEVEKLFF. The CDR3 coding sequence is TGTGCCACCAGCGGGACAGGGGAGGTTGAAAAACTGTTTTTT. The rearrangement joins TRBV15 to TRBJ1-4, with 10 nucleotides matching TRBD1. Germline lookup yields CDR1 LNHNV and CDR2 YYDKDF (reference sequence). Unmatched junction bases numbered 4, after V lost 5 bases and J lost 7 bases. There are 14 residues in the CDR3.

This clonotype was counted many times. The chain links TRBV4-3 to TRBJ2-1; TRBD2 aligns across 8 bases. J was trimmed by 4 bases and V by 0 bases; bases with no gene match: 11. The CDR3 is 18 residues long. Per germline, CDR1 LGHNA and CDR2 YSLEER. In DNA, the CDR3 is TGCGCCAGCAGCCAAGATAGTATGGTAGCGGGGATGTACAATGAGCAGTTCTTC. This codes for CASSQDSMVAGMYNEQFF.

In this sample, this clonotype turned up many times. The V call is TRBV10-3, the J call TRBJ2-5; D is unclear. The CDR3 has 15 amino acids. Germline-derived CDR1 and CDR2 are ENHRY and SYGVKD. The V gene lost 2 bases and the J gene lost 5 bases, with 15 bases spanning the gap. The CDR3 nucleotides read TGTGCCATCAGTGAGCTCCGGAGCAGCCTTGAGACCCAGTACTTC. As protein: CAISELRSSLETQYF.

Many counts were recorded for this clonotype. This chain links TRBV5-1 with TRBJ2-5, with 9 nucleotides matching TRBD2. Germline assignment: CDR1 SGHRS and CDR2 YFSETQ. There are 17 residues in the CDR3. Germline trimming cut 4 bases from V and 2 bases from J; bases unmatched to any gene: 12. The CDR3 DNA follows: TGCGCCAGCAGCCACGGGACTAGCAGTGGGGGTCAAGAGACCCAGTACTTC. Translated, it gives CASSHGTSSGGQETQYF.

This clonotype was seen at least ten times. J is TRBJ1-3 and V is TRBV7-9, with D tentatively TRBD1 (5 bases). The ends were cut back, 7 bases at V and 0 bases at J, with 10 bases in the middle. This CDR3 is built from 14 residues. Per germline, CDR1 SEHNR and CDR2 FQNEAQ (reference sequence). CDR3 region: CASTSDISGNTIYF. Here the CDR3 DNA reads TGTGCCAGCACCTCGGACATCTCTGGAAACACCATATATTTT.

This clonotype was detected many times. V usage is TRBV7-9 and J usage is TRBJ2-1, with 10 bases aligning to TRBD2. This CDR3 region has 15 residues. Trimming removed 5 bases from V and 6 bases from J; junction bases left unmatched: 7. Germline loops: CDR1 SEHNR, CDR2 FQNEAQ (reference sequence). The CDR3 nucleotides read TGTGCCAGCAGCACGCTAGCGGGGGAACTCAATGAGCAGTTCTTC. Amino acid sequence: CASSTLAGELNEQFF.